The 26 T cell receptor beta chains presented below share a single source sample, sequenced in a study of graft-versus-host responses after intestinal transplantation. The antigens these receptors bind are not known. Libraries were prepared by immunoSEQ multiplex PCR; TCRdb keeps only in-frame clonotypes and omits some of them. The table has more than 100,000 clones, 85% to 95% seen once. The starting material was unstimulated CD4+ T cells sorted from spleen or lymph node cells, obtained before intestinal transplant. These receptors all come from a human donor who received an intestinal transplant.

The V call is TRBV30, the J call TRBJ2-5; D uncertain. Germline values: CDR1 GTSNPN, CDR2 SVGIG (reference sequence). This CDR3 has 13 residues. Trimming took off 0 bases at V and 5 bases at J, with 10 bases between the two ends. The CDR3 protein is CAWSVSEPETQYF. The CDR3 DNA follows: TGTGCCTGGAGTGTATCTGAGCCTGAGACCCAGTACTTC.

The chain joins TRBV30 to TRBJ2-2; D unresolved. Trimming shortened V by 2 bases and J by 2 bases, and 9 bases separated the two germline ends. Germline V gives CDR1 GTSNPN, CDR2 SVGIG (reference sequence). The CDR3 contains 14 residues. The chain's CDR3 is CAWSRPLNTGELFF. The CDR3 nucleotides read TGTGCCTGGAGTCGTCCCTTAAACACCGGGGAGCTGTTTTTT.

This clone came up a few times. The chain combines TRBV19 with TRBJ1-3; D unresolved. This CDR3 spans 11 amino acids. V lost 5 bases and J 8 bases, leaving 7 bases between the germline ends. Germline V CDR1 and CDR2: LNHDA, SQIVND (reference sequence). CDR3 coding DNA: TGTGCCAGTAGTTTTTGGGACACCATATATTTT. It is translated as CASSFWDTIYF. The full variable domain, with the rest looked up from reference TRBV19 and TRBJ1-3, is DGGITQSPKYLFRKEGQNVTLSCEQNLNHDAMYWYRQDPGQGLRLIYYSQIVNDFQKGDIAEGYSVSREKKESFPLTVTSAQKNPTAFYLCASSFWDTIYFGEGSWLTVV.

This clone was recorded only once. This chain joins TRBV5-1 and TRBJ2-1; possibly TRBD1 for D (6 bases). The CDR3 extends over 16 amino acids. In germline, CDR1 is SGHRS, CDR2 YFSETQ. Trimming took off 3 bases at V and 3 bases at J, with 16 bases between the two ends. CDR3 DNA: TGCGCCAGCAGCTCCGGGACAAACCACTTCTACAATGAGCAGTTCTTC. It translates to CASSSGTNHFYNEQFF.

J is TRBJ2-1 and V is TRBV18; 8 nucleotides line up with TRBD2. Looked up from germline, CDR1 is KGHSH and CDR2 is LQKENI. Unmatched junction bases numbered 2, after V lost 4 bases and J lost 0 bases. This CDR3 comprises 15 residues. The CDR3 nucleotides read TGTGCCAGCTCACTGAGCGGGAGCTCCTACAATGAGCAGTTCTTC. It translates to CASSLSGSSYNEQFF.

This chain joins TRBV10-3 and TRBJ2-3; 8 bases agree with TRBD1. V lost 3 bases to trimming and J lost 1 base; unmatched junction nucleotides: 9. Per the germline V gene, CDR1 is ENHRY and CDR2 is SYGVKD. The CDR3 has 17 amino acids. CDR3 sequence: CAISERQGTRRTDTQYF. As DNA, the CDR3 is TGTGCCATCAGTGAAAGACAGGGGACCCGACGCACAGATACGCAGTATTTT.

Only one count was recorded for this clone. The chain has TRBV14 and TRBJ2-3; 7 bases fit TRBD1. The CDR3 has 16 residues. Germline-derived CDR1 and CDR2 are SGHDN and FVKESK. The V gene end was trimmed by 4 bases and the J gene end by 0 bases; junction bases not matched to a gene: 7. The CDR3 DNA reads as TGTGCCAGCAGCCCCTATACGGGACAGAGCACAGATACGCAGTATTTT. Its translation is CASSPYTGQSTDTQYF.

The genes are TRBV4-1 and TRBJ2-3; D is perhaps TRBD2 (6 bases). The ends were cut back, 4 bases at V and 3 bases at J, with 14 bases in the middle. Germline loops: CDR1 MGHRA, CDR2 YSYEKL. The CDR3 is 15 residues long. The CDR3 nucleotides read TGCGCCAGCAGCCCCTATGGAGGGCCGACAGATACGCAGTATTTT. Its protein product is CASSPYGGPTDTQYF.

The chain is built from TRBV30 and TRBJ1-3; D is possibly TRBD1 (5 bases). The CDR3 totals 16 residues. With 1 base removed from V and 4 bases from J, the gap between germline ends came to 17 bases. CDR1 and CDR2 (germline): GTSNPN, SVGIG (reference sequence). For the CDR3, the DNA is TGTGCCTGGAGTGGGTATTTTCAGGGAACCGGAAACACCATATATTTT. Protein: CAWSGYFQGTGNTIYF.

The J gene is TRBJ2-1, the V gene TRBV4-2, with TRBD2 identical over 11 bases. Germline CDR1 reads LGHNA; CDR2 reads YNFKEQ. This CDR3 region has 17 residues. V dropped 1 base and J dropped 8; count of bases not matched to a gene: 10. The CDR3 bases are TGTGCCAGCAGCCAAGGAGGAGGACTAGCGGGTTGGGATGAGCAGTTCTTC. It translates to CASSQGGGLAGWDEQFF.

About this clone: The CDR3 carries no conserved terminal phenylalanine or tryptophan, so it likely arises from a read error. The DNA is omitted, as the CDR3 cannot be located on it reliably, and the CDR3 follows TCRdb's listing. The J gene is TRBJ2-7, the V gene TRBV7-9; the table's D call TRBD2 went unverified against the DNA. The germline gives CDR1 SEHNR, CDR2 FQNEAQ (reference sequence). Counting both end residues, the CDR3 totals 12 amino acids. The CDR3 here is CASIPEGLPLRN.

V and J are TRBV27 and TRBJ2-7, with 8 bases aligning to TRBD2. Trimming cost V 8 bases and J 6 bases; bases outside gene matches: 15. The CDR3 is 15 residues long. The germline V gene has CDR1 MNHEY and CDR2 SMNVEV (reference sequence). In DNA, the CDR3 is TGTGCCAGCTCCTCTTTACTAGCGGACCCACGCGAGCAGTACTTC. Protein sequence: CASSSLLADPREQYF.

The chain recombines TRBV28 with TRBJ2-1, with D tentatively TRBD1 or TRBD2 (5 bases each). Germline CDR1 and CDR2: MDHEN and SYDVKM. The germline V and J ends were trimmed by 5 bases and 4 bases, with 12 bases remaining between them. The CDR3 runs to 14 residues. In DNA, the CDR3 is TGTGCCAGCAGTCCCGGGACCACATACAATGAGCAGTTCTTC. This translates into CASSPGTTYNEQFF.

The V call is TRBV6-1, the J call TRBJ1-2; possibly TRBD1 for D (6 bases). This CDR3 spans 14 amino acids. Trimming shortened V by 6 bases and J by 6 bases, and 17 bases separated the two germline ends. From germline, CDR1 is MNHNS and CDR2 SASEGT. DNA of the CDR3: TGTGCCAGCAGAGTGGTACAGGGCGGGCATGGCTACACCTTC. Encoded protein: CASRVVQGGHGYTF.

The chain links TRBV6-5 to TRBJ2-5; D tentatively reads TRBD1 or TRBD2 (6 bases each). CDR1 is MNHEY, CDR2 SVGAGI, per germline. This CDR3 has 16 residues. Deletions cut 2 bases from V and 5 bases from J, with 18 bases between. In DNA, the CDR3 is TGTGCCAGCAGTTACGGTGGACAGTTCGGGGGTGAGACCCAGTACTTC. It specifies CASSYGGQFGGETQYF.

The rearrangement links TRBV2 to TRBJ2-4, with D perhaps matching TRBD1 or TRBD2 (6 bases each). The length of the CDR3 is 13 residues. Trimming pared 5 bases from V and 6 bases from J, leaving 11 bases between. CDR1 and CDR2 (germline): SNHLY, FYNNEI. The CDR3 region has the DNA TGTGCCAGCAGTCCGGGGGCTCTAAACATTCAGTACTTC. Protein: CASSPGALNIQYF.

This sequence joins TRBV18 and TRBJ1-5; D is ambiguous. Trimming removed 2 bases at V and 3 bases at J, with 5 bases between. The CDR3 extends over 13 amino acids. The V gene's germline CDR1 is KGHSH and CDR2 LQKENI. Written as DNA, the CDR3 is TGTGCCAGCTCACCAGACAACAATCAGCCCCAGCATTTT. Encoded protein: CASSPDNNQPQHF. Full variable domain (missing parts from reference TRBV18 and TRBJ1-5): NAGVMQNPRHLVRRRGQEARLRCSPMKGHSHVYWYRQLPEEGLKFMVYLQKENIIDESGMPKERFSAEFPKEGPSILRIQQVVRGDSAAYFCASSPDNNQPQHFGDGTRLSIL.

This sequence joins TRBV11-2 and TRBJ2-7; D not certain. Trimming took 5 bases from V and 2 from J, leaving 13 bases between them. The CDR3 extends over 14 amino acids. Germline V lookup: CDR1 SGHAT, CDR2 FQNNGV. CDR3: CASSPALVTYEQYF. The CDR3, as DNA: TGTGCCAGCAGCCCAGCGCTCGTAACCTACGAGCAGTACTTC.

This clone was detected only once. The chain joins TRBV7-2 to TRBJ1-2, with D perhaps TRBD1 (5 bases). CDR1 is SGHTA, CDR2 FQGNSA, per germline. The length of the CDR3 is 13 residues. The ends were cut back, 1 base at V and 8 bases at J, with 11 bases in the middle. The CDR3 DNA reads as TGTGCCAGCAGCTTAGGGGGGACCAGGGGCTACACCTTC. Translation: CASSLGGTRGYTF. The entire variable domain, with the rest obtained from reference TRBV7-2 and TRBJ1-2, is as follows: GAGVSQSPSNKVTEKGKDVELRCDPISGHTALYWYRQSLGQGLEFLIYFQGNSAPDKSGLPSDRFSAERTGGSVSTLTIQRTQQEDSAVYLCASSLGGTRGYTFGSGTRLTVV.

The rearrangement joins TRBV5-1 to TRBJ2-2, with D possibly matching TRBD1 (6 bases). The germline CDR1 and CDR2 sequences are SGHRS and YFSETQ. This CDR3 is 16 amino acids long. V was clipped by 0 bases and J by 7 bases, with 16 bases between them. The DNA for the CDR3 is TGCGCCAGCAGCTTGGGAAGTCTGGGGGCAAACGGGGAGCTGTTTTTT. The encoded protein is CASSLGSLGANGELFF.

The V gene is TRBV11-2, the J gene TRBJ2-1, with D unclear. The V and J ends lost 5 bases and 5 bases respectively, with 19 bases between them. The CDR3 contains 16 residues. Germline CDR1 and CDR2: SGHAT and FQNNGV. CDR3 coding DNA: TGTGCCAGCAGCCCTAAAAGGGTACGGGCGCACAATGAGCAGTTCTTC. Its translation is CASSPKRVRAHNEQFF.

This clone has more than one count but fewer than ten. The V and J genes are TRBV19 and TRBJ1-2; D may be TRBD1 (5 bases). Germline V gives CDR1 LNHDA, CDR2 SQIVND (reference sequence). Trimming took off 5 bases at V and 5 bases at J, with 18 bases between the two ends. CDR3 length: 15 amino acids. The CDR3: CASSPSGTAPYGYTF. For the CDR3, the DNA is TGTGCCAGTAGTCCCTCCGGGACGGCCCCTTATGGCTACACCTTC. Full variable domain (rest looked up from reference TRBV19 and TRBJ1-2): DGGITQSPKYLFRKEGQNVTLSCEQNLNHDAMYWYRQDPGQGLRLIYYSQIVNDFQKGDIAEGYSVSREKKESFPLTVTSAQKNPTAFYLCASSPSGTAPYGYTFGSGTRLTVV.

The rearrangement joins TRBV6-5 to TRBJ2-7; no firm D call. Germline V lookup: CDR1 MNHEY, CDR2 SVGAGI. Trimming removed 2 bases at V and 4 bases at J, with 9 bases between. CDR3 size: 13 residues. CDR3 coding DNA: TGTGCCAGCAGTTACAGTAGTAATTACGAGCAGTACTTC. Protein product: CASSYSSNYEQYF.

This chain connects TRBV18 to TRBJ2-6; D possibly matches TRBD1 or TRBD2 (6 bases each). The ends were cut back, 1 base at V and 0 bases at J, with 25 bases in the middle. The CDR3 runs to 22 residues. Germline values: CDR1 KGHSH, CDR2 LQKENI. CDR3 DNA sequence: TGTGCCAGCTCACCACTATCCCTACAGGGATTGGGGGGAAGCTCTGGGGCCAACGTCCTGACTTTC. Encoded protein: CASSPLSLQGLGGSSGANVLTF.

The chain combines TRBV14 with TRBJ2-7; possible D gene TRBD1, 6 bases. Germline V lookup: CDR1 SGHDN, CDR2 FVKESK. Trimming removed 1 base at V and 0 bases at J, with 7 bases between. CDR3 length equals 14 residues. The CDR3 nucleotides read TGTGCCAGCAGCCAAGGAGGGGGCTCCTACGAGCAGTACTTC. Translated, it gives CASSQGGGSYEQYF. Based on the CDR3 plus reference TRBV14 and TRBJ2-7, the full variable domain is EAGVTQFPSHSVIEKGQTVTLRCDPISGHDNLYWYRRVMGKEIKFLLHFVKESKQDESGMPNNRFLAERTGGTYSTLKVQPAELEDSGVYFCASSQGGGSYEQYFGPGTRLTVT.

The chain links TRBV7-9 to TRBJ2-5; D is uncertain. The germline CDR1 and CDR2 sequences are SEHNR and FQNEAQ (reference sequence). V lost 1 base and J lost 5, with 5 bases in between. CDR3 size: 12 residues. Here the CDR3 DNA reads TGTGCCAGCAGCTTAGGGTTGGAGACCCAGTACTTC. This gives the protein CASSLGLETQYF.